These T cell receptor beta chains were read from a single sample in a study of blood T cell repertoires in COVID-19. Measured with immunoSEQ multiplex PCR; TCRdb has only the in-frame clones, and not every one. The sample lists 65,000 to 80,000 clones, 84% occurring once. Sequencing was done on a sample of peripheral blood. The receptor set was obtained from a human donor in a cohort sampled during active COVID-19. The CDR3 runs from the conserved cysteine through the conserved F or W. The order of the fields is V gene, J gene, D gene, clone size, CDR3 protein, CDR3 DNA. D genes are given only for firm matches. Clone size is not always given. Where it is, it says once, few, many or a class for expanded clones.

v_gene: TRBV2; j_gene: TRBJ1-2; d_gene: TRBD1; abundance: -; CDR3aa: CASSSTSPGTGVGYTF; CDR3nt: TGTGCCAGCAGTTCTACAAGTCCCGGGACAGGGGTTGGCTACACCTTC
v_gene: TRBV5-6; j_gene: TRBJ1-5; d_gene: -; abundance: -; CDR3aa: CASSLRGQWDQPQHF; CDR3nt: TGTGCCAGCAGCTTGCGCGGCCAATGGGATCAGCCCCAGCATTTT
v_gene: TRBV9; j_gene: TRBJ1-2; d_gene: -; abundance: -; CDR3aa: CASSAGRDTWNGYTF; CDR3nt: TGTGCCAGCAGCGCCGGCCGGGACACTTGGAATGGCTACACCTTC
v_gene: TRBV5-4; j_gene: TRBJ1-2; d_gene: -; abundance: few; CDR3aa: CASSVQGTGGYTF; CDR3nt: TGTGCCAGCAGCGTACAGGGTACCGGTGGCTACACCTTC
v_gene: TRBV6-5; j_gene: TRBJ2-2; d_gene: -; abundance: -; CDR3aa: CASRGGLLNTGELFF; CDR3nt: TGTGCCAGCAGGGGGGGGCTATTGAACACCGGGGAGCTGTTTTTT
v_gene: TRBV19; j_gene: TRBJ1-3; d_gene: -; abundance: -; CDR3aa: CASTLRNSGNTIYF; CDR3nt: TGTGCCAGTACCCTCCGTAACTCTGGAAACACCATATATTTT
v_gene: TRBV9; j_gene: TRBJ2-5; d_gene: -; abundance: -; CDR3aa: CASRLGQGESSGRAGRETKETQYF; CDR3nt: TGTGCCAGCAGGTTGGGACAGGGGGAGAGTAGCGGGAGGGCCGGTCGAGAGACGAAAGAGACCCAGTACTTC
v_gene: TRBV10-3; j_gene: TRBJ2-5; d_gene: -; abundance: -; CDR3aa: CAISESVRNGETQYF; CDR3nt: TGTGCCATCAGTGAATCTGTGCGAAACGGGGAGACCCAGTACTTC
v_gene: TRBV14; j_gene: TRBJ2-1; d_gene: TRBD2; abundance: once; CDR3aa: CASSQQRSGLAGYNEQFF; CDR3nt: TGTGCCAGCAGCCAGCAAAGGTCGGGACTAGCGGGGTACAATGAGCAGTTCTTC
v_gene: TRBV5-8; j_gene: TRBJ1-2; d_gene: TRBD1; abundance: -; CDR3aa: CASSLRQGHGYTF; CDR3nt: TGTGCCAGCAGCCTGAGACAGGGTCACGGCTACACCTTC
v_gene: TRBV28; j_gene: TRBJ2-7; d_gene: TRBD1; abundance: -; CDR3aa: CASPPPGQPSYEQYF; CDR3nt: TGTGCCAGCCCCCCCCCGGGACAGCCATCCTACGAGCAGTACTTC
v_gene: TRBV7-8; j_gene: TRBJ2-2; d_gene: TRBD1; abundance: once; CDR3aa: CASSLWTGNTGELFF; CDR3nt: TGTGCCAGCAGCCTCTGGACAGGGAACACCGGGGAGCTGTTTTTT
v_gene: TRBV7-8; j_gene: TRBJ2-3; d_gene: TRBD1; abundance: -; CDR3aa: CASSPAGTGHNTQYF; CDR3nt: TGTGCCAGCAGCCCGGCGGGGACAGGTCATAATACGCAGTATTTT
v_gene: TRBV6-1; j_gene: TRBJ1-2; d_gene: -; abundance: -; CDR3aa: CASSERGYGYTF; CDR3nt: TGTGCCAGCAGTGAAAGGGGATATGGCTACACCTTC
v_gene: TRBV10-3; j_gene: TRBJ1-1; d_gene: -; abundance: -; CDR3aa: CAISDSGDTEAFF; CDR3nt: TGTGCCATCAGTGATTCGGGGGACACTGAAGCTTTCTTT
v_gene: TRBV6-1; j_gene: TRBJ1-3; d_gene: -; abundance: -; CDR3aa: CASSDGGVGTGNTIYF; CDR3nt: TGTGCCAGCAGTGATGGAGGGGTAGGGACTGGAAACACCATATATTTT
v_gene: TRBV11-2; j_gene: TRBJ1-1; d_gene: TRBD1; abundance: -; CDR3aa: CASSLSPTGVMNTEAFF; CDR3nt: TGTGCCAGCAGCTTAAGCCCAACAGGGGTCATGAACACTGAAGCTTTCTTT
v_gene: TRBV2; j_gene: TRBJ2-7; d_gene: -; abundance: few; CDR3aa: CASSADRPGVSYEQYF; CDR3nt: TGTGCCAGCAGCGCCGATCGGCCCGGGGTCTCCTACGAGCAGTACTTC
v_gene: TRBV10-3; j_gene: TRBJ2-1; d_gene: TRBD2; abundance: -; CDR3aa: CAIRLAGGYNEQFF; CDR3nt: TGTGCCATCAGGCTAGCGGGAGGATACAATGAGCAGTTCTTC
v_gene: TRBV28; j_gene: TRBJ2-3; d_gene: -; abundance: -; CDR3aa: CASSPRPWRSDTDTQYF; CDR3nt: TGTGCCAGCAGTCCCCGGCCCTGGAGGTCGGACACAGATACGCAGTATTTT
v_gene: TRBV7-6; j_gene: TRBJ2-1; d_gene: TRBD2; abundance: -; CDR3aa: CASSLALAGANYNEQFF; CDR3nt: TGTGCCAGCAGCTTAGCACTAGCGGGAGCAAACTACAATGAGCAGTTCTTC
v_gene: TRBV18; j_gene: TRBJ1-6; d_gene: -; abundance: -; CDR3aa: CASSLGTSDSPLHF; CDR3nt: TGTGCCAGCTCTCTCGGGACTTCCGATTCACCCCTCCACTTT
v_gene: TRBV6-6; j_gene: TRBJ1-1; d_gene: -; abundance: -; CDR3aa: CASSQRDTEAFF; CDR3nt: TGTGCCAGCAGCCAACGGGACACTGAAGCTTTCTTT
v_gene: TRBV5-1; j_gene: TRBJ2-5; d_gene: -; abundance: -; CDR3aa: CASSRGGSRETQYF; CDR3nt: TGCGCCAGCAGCCGTGGAGGCAGCCGGGAGACCCAGTACTTC
v_gene: TRBV28; j_gene: TRBJ2-3; d_gene: TRBD2; abundance: -; CDR3aa: CASQTSGRATDTQYF; CDR3nt: TGTGCCAGCCAGACTAGCGGGAGGGCAACAGATACGCAGTATTTT
v_gene: TRBV6-2/TRBV6-3; j_gene: TRBJ2-6; d_gene: -; abundance: once; CDR3aa: CASSYSGNSGANVLTF; CDR3nt: TGTGCCAGCAGTTACTCCGGGAACTCTGGGGCCAACGTCCTGACTTTC
v_gene: TRBV20-1; j_gene: TRBJ1-4; d_gene: -; abundance: -; CDR3aa: CSASPLRQLRNEKLFF; CDR3nt: TGCAGTGCTAGTCCCTTAAGACAGTTGAGGAATGAAAAACTGTTTTTT
v_gene: TRBV10-2; j_gene: TRBJ2-7; d_gene: TRBD2; abundance: -; CDR3aa: CASCDGGGVYEQYF; CDR3nt: TGCGCCAGCTGTGACGGCGGGGGGGTCTACGAGCAGTACTTC
v_gene: TRBV6-5; j_gene: TRBJ2-7; d_gene: -; abundance: once; CDR3aa: CASSNPGNSYEQYF; CDR3nt: TGTGCCAGCAGCAACCCCGGGAACTCCTACGAGCAGTACTTC
v_gene: TRBV4-1; j_gene: TRBJ2-3; d_gene: TRBD1; abundance: -; CDR3aa: CASSRGTGTDTQYF; CDR3nt: TGCGCCAGCAGCCGTGGGACAGGCACAGATACGCAGTATTTT
v_gene: TRBV5-1; j_gene: TRBJ1-5; d_gene: TRBD1; abundance: -; CDR3aa: CASSPGTADQPQHF; CDR3nt: TGCGCCAGCAGCCCTGGGACAGCCGATCAGCCCCAGCATTTT
v_gene: TRBV9; j_gene: TRBJ2-7; d_gene: -; abundance: -; CDR3aa: CASSPEGVTHYEQYF; CDR3nt: TGTGCCAGCAGCCCAGAGGGGGTAACCCACTACGAGCAGTACTTC
v_gene: TRBV28; j_gene: TRBJ2-7; d_gene: -; abundance: -; CDR3aa: CASINRYEQYF; CDR3nt: TGTGCCAGCATAAACCGGTACGAGCAGTACTTC
v_gene: TRBV19; j_gene: TRBJ1-5; d_gene: TRBD1; abundance: -; CDR3aa: CASNPGQGNQPQHF; CDR3nt: TGTGCCAGTAACCCGGGACAGGGAAATCAGCCCCAGCATTTT
v_gene: TRBV15; j_gene: TRBJ2-7; d_gene: TRBD1; abundance: few; CDR3aa: CATSRNGQGGEQYF; CDR3nt: TGTGCCACCAGCAGGAATGGACAGGGGGGCGAGCAGTACTTC
v_gene: TRBV2; j_gene: TRBJ1-5; d_gene: -; abundance: -; CDR3aa: CASRRDGGQPQHF; CDR3nt: TGTGCCAGCAGGCGCGACGGGGGTCAGCCCCAGCATTTT
v_gene: TRBV10-1; j_gene: TRBJ1-6; d_gene: -; abundance: few; CDR3aa: CASSFAAGDNSPLHF; CDR3nt: TGCGCCAGCAGTTTCGCTGCGGGGGATAATTCACCCCTCCACTTT
v_gene: TRBV29-1; j_gene: TRBJ2-3; d_gene: TRBD2; abundance: -; CDR3aa: CSARGLAGRTDTQYF; CDR3nt: TGCAGCGCCCGAGGCCTAGCGGGACGCACAGATACGCAGTATTTT
v_gene: TRBV6-4; j_gene: TRBJ2-3; d_gene: -; abundance: -; CDR3aa: CASSDQPQGAQYF; CDR3nt: TGTGCCAGCAGTGACCAGCCACAAGGGGCGCAGTATTTT
v_gene: TRBV28; j_gene: TRBJ1-2; d_gene: TRBD1; abundance: -; CDR3aa: CASSLGQSNYGYTF; CDR3nt: TGTGCCAGCAGTTTGGGACAGAGTAACTATGGCTACACCTTC
v_gene: TRBV6-1; j_gene: TRBJ1-3; d_gene: -; abundance: -; CDR3aa: CASSERKVGNTIYF; CDR3nt: TGTGCCAGCAGTGAGCGAAAAGTGGGAAACACCATATATTTT
v_gene: TRBV21-1; j_gene: TRBJ2-7; d_gene: -; abundance: -; CDR3aa: CASSKAGGAVSYEQYF; CDR3nt: TGTGCCAGCAGCAAAGCGGGAGGGGCGGTATCCTACGAGCAGTACTTC
v_gene: TRBV27; j_gene: TRBJ2-7; d_gene: -; abundance: -; CDR3aa: CATAPSGHNYEQYF; CDR3nt: TGTGCCACCGCGCCATCGGGACACAACTACGAGCAGTACTTC
v_gene: TRBV4-2; j_gene: TRBJ2-3; d_gene: TRBD2; abundance: -; CDR3aa: CASSREGLAGGVRDTQYF; CDR3nt: TGTGCCAGCAGCCGAGAGGGACTAGCGGGGGGGGTTCGAGATACGCAGTATTTT
v_gene: TRBV7-9; j_gene: TRBJ1-1; d_gene: -; abundance: -; CDR3aa: CASSFTGTEAFF; CDR3nt: TGTGCCAGCAGTTTCACAGGCACTGAAGCTTTCTTT
v_gene: TRBV27; j_gene: TRBJ1-5; d_gene: -; abundance: -; CDR3aa: CASSTSNQPQHF; CDR3nt: TGTGCCAGCAGTACCAGTAATCAGCCCCAGCATTTT
v_gene: TRBV11-1; j_gene: TRBJ2-2; d_gene: TRBD2; abundance: -; CDR3aa: CASSLRREDTGELFF; CDR3nt: TGTGCCAGCAGCTTAAGGCGGGAGGACACCGGGGAGCTGTTTTTT
v_gene: TRBV19; j_gene: TRBJ2-1; d_gene: TRBD1; abundance: -; CDR3aa: CASSPPHTRGNNEQFF; CDR3nt: TGTGCCAGTAGCCCCCCGCACACCAGGGGGAACAATGAGCAGTTCTTC
v_gene: TRBV14; j_gene: TRBJ2-5; d_gene: TRBD2; abundance: -; CDR3aa: CASSPGRLAGETQYF; CDR3nt: TGTGCCAGCAGCCCGGGGCGACTAGCGGGGGAGACCCAGTACTTC
v_gene: TRBV6-2/TRBV6-3; j_gene: TRBJ2-1; d_gene: -; abundance: -; CDR3aa: CASSYSFNEQFF; CDR3nt: TGTGCCAGCAGTTACTCCTTCAATGAGCAGTTCTTC
v_gene: TRBV9; j_gene: TRBJ2-1; d_gene: TRBD2; abundance: -; CDR3aa: CASSVSGGQYNEQFF; CDR3nt: TGTGCCAGCAGCGTTAGCGGGGGGCAATACAATGAGCAGTTCTTC
v_gene: TRBV15; j_gene: TRBJ2-5; d_gene: TRBD2; abundance: -; CDR3aa: CATSRVPGLAEETQYF; CDR3nt: TGTGCCACCAGCAGAGTCCCGGGACTAGCGGAGGAGACCCAGTACTTC
v_gene: TRBV14; j_gene: TRBJ1-4; d_gene: -; abundance: -; CDR3aa: CASSLEGKTVF; CDR3nt: TGTGCCAGCAGCTTAGAGGGAAAAACTGTTTTT